These T cell receptor beta chains were read from a single sample in a study of glioma-infiltrating T cells. MiXCR, run by TCRdb on the multiplex PCR reads, gives a single entry per CDR3 protein. Here the sample spans around 180,000 distinct CDR3 sequences, over 40% being singletons. The specimen was glioma tissue, nonneoplastic brain tissue, or PBMCs (not recorded which). Receptors were obtained from a human donor with low-grade glioma or glioblastoma, undergoing nonglioma brain surgery, or in good health (not recorded which). The CDR3 runs from the conserved cysteine through the conserved F or W. A D gene is named only where the DNA matches it firmly. A clone size is listed for some rows: how often the clone was seen (once, few, many), or a class if it is expanded.

v_gene: TRBV6-1; abundance: many; d_gene: TRBD1; j_gene: TRBJ2-3; CDR3aa: CASRPWDSSGDTQYF; CDR3nt: TGTGCCAGCAGACCCTGGGACAGTAGTGGAGATACGCAGTATTTT
v_gene: TRBV7-2; abundance: few; d_gene: NA; j_gene: TRBJ2-1; CDR3aa: CASSFSGVAYNEQFF; CDR3nt: TGTGCCAGCAGCTTTTCCGGGGTAGCCTACAATGAGCAGTTCTTC
v_gene: TRBV12-3/TRBV12-4; abundance: many; d_gene: NA; j_gene: TRBJ2-3; CDR3aa: CASSLSGEGTDTQYF; CDR3nt: TGTGCCAGCAGTTTATCGGGGGAAGGGACAGATACGCAGTATTTT
v_gene: TRBV6-1; abundance: many; d_gene: TRBD2; j_gene: TRBJ2-1; CDR3aa: CASSAEREFYEQFF; CDR3nt: TGTGCCAGCAGCGCGGAGCGGGAGTTCTATGAGCAGTTCTTC
v_gene: TRBV5-1; abundance: NA; d_gene: NA; j_gene: TRBJ2-1; CDR3aa: CASSSAGTYNEQFF; CDR3nt: TGCGCCAGCAGCTCTGCCGGGACATACAATGAGCAGTTCTTC
v_gene: TRBV20-1; abundance: many; d_gene: NA; j_gene: TRBJ2-7; CDR3aa: CSAMAAQLYEQYF; CDR3nt: TGCAGTGCAATGGCCGCGCAACTTTACGAGCAGTACTTC
v_gene: TRBV7-7; abundance: NA; d_gene: TRBD2; j_gene: TRBJ2-7; CDR3aa: CASSLAAGDKDEQYF; CDR3nt: TGTGCCAGCAGCTTGGCAGCGGGAGACAAGGACGAGCAGTACTTC
v_gene: TRBV5-1; abundance: NA; d_gene: TRBD2; j_gene: TRBJ2-5; CDR3aa: CASSLELAGIQETQYF; CDR3nt: TGCGCCAGCAGCTTGGAACTAGCGGGGATCCAAGAGACCCAGTACTTC
v_gene: TRBV6-2/TRBV6-3; abundance: many; d_gene: NA; j_gene: TRBJ1-2; CDR3aa: CASSYMRNYGYTF; CDR3nt: TGTGCCAGCAGTTACATGCGAAACTATGGCTACACCTTC
v_gene: TRBV18; abundance: few; d_gene: TRBD2; j_gene: TRBJ2-3; CDR3aa: CASSPPAGGRTDTQYF; CDR3nt: TGTGCCAGCTCACCACCGGCGGGAGGAAGGACAGATACGCAGTATTTT
v_gene: TRBV20-1; abundance: many; d_gene: NA; j_gene: TRBJ2-7; CDR3aa: CSASLLQGSYEQYF; CDR3nt: TGCAGTGCTAGTTTGTTACAGGGATCATACGAGCAGTACTTC
v_gene: TRBV7-9; abundance: many; d_gene: NA; j_gene: TRBJ1-3; CDR3aa: CASSLRNERDSGNTIYF; CDR3nt: TGTGCCAGCAGCTTACGGAATGAACGGGACTCTGGAAACACCATATATTTT
v_gene: TRBV20-1; abundance: many; d_gene: TRBD2; j_gene: TRBJ2-3; CDR3aa: CSATDTSGRRGATGTQYF; CDR3nt: TGCAGTGCTACCGACACTAGCGGGAGGAGAGGAGCGACTGGTACGCAGTATTTT
v_gene: TRBV6-9; abundance: NA; d_gene: TRBD2; j_gene: TRBJ2-1; CDR3aa: CASISSGRSRNEQFF; CDR3nt: TGTGCCAGCATTTCTAGCGGTAGGTCCAGGAATGAGCAGTTCTTC
v_gene: TRBV6-1; abundance: many; d_gene: TRBD1; j_gene: TRBJ1-1; CDR3aa: CASGRYQGGGEAFF; CDR3nt: TGTGCCAGCGGCCGATACCAGGGGGGGGGTGAAGCTTTCTTT
v_gene: TRBV27; abundance: once; d_gene: NA; j_gene: TRBJ2-1; CDR3aa: CASRIRGAYNEQFF; CDR3nt: TGTGCCAGCAGGATCAGAGGAGCCTACAATGAGCAGTTCTTC
v_gene: TRBV12-3/TRBV12-4; abundance: NA; d_gene: NA; j_gene: TRBJ1-5; CDR3aa: CASSFTGGSNQPQHF; CDR3nt: TGTGCCAGCAGTTTCACGGGAGGAAGCAATCAGCCCCAGCATTTT
v_gene: TRBV7-2; abundance: many; d_gene: NA; j_gene: TRBJ1-1; CDR3aa: CASSLGGTGTEAFF; CDR3nt: TGTGCCAGCAGCTTAGGCGGGACGGGCACTGAAGCTTTCTTT
v_gene: TRBV2; abundance: NA; d_gene: NA; j_gene: TRBJ2-1; CDR3aa: CASSAKSYNEQFF; CDR3nt: TGTGCCAGCAGTGCTAAAAGCTACAATGAGCAGTTCTTC
v_gene: TRBV18; abundance: few; d_gene: NA; j_gene: TRBJ2-1; CDR3aa: CASSPPSFSYNEQFF; CDR3nt: TGTGCCAGCTCACCACCGAGTTTCTCCTACAATGAGCAGTTCTTC
v_gene: TRBV13; abundance: NA; d_gene: NA; j_gene: TRBJ2-5; CDR3aa: CASSVYGQGGIGETQYF; CDR3nt: TGTGCCAGCAGCGTCTATGGACAGGGAGGGATAGGAGAGACCCAGTACTTC
v_gene: TRBV18; abundance: NA; d_gene: NA; j_gene: TRBJ1-5; CDR3aa: CASSLRDGDQPQHF; CDR3nt: TGTGCCAGCTCACTCCGGGACGGTGATCAGCCCCAGCATTTT
v_gene: TRBV20-1; abundance: many; d_gene: NA; j_gene: TRBJ1-6; CDR3aa: CSAYNPGTYNSPLHF; CDR3nt: TGCAGTGCTTATAACCCCGGGACCTATAATTCACCCCTCCACTTT
v_gene: TRBV7-2; abundance: NA; d_gene: NA; j_gene: TRBJ1-2; CDR3aa: CASSQTVANYGYTF; CDR3nt: TGCGCCAGCAGCCAGACAGTAGCGAACTATGGCTACACCTTC
v_gene: TRBV28; abundance: NA; d_gene: NA; j_gene: TRBJ2-7; CDR3aa: CARSHVNRDEQYF; CDR3nt: TGTGCCAGAAGCCACGTCAATCGGGACGAGCAGTACTTC
v_gene: TRBV20-1; abundance: many; d_gene: NA; j_gene: TRBJ2-7; CDR3aa: CSARDAYEQYF; CDR3nt: TGCAGTGCTAGAGATGCATACGAGCAGTACTTC
v_gene: TRBV3-1; abundance: many; d_gene: NA; j_gene: TRBJ2-3; CDR3aa: CASSRDQNTDTQYF; CDR3nt: TGTGCCAGCAGCCGGGACCAAAACACAGATACGCAGTATTTT
v_gene: TRBV7-9; abundance: NA; d_gene: NA; j_gene: TRBJ2-1; CDR3aa: CASSLVGFSYNEQFF; CDR3nt: TGTGCCAGCAGCTTAGTTGGCTTTTCCTACAATGAGCAGTTCTTC
v_gene: TRBV28; abundance: NA; d_gene: NA; j_gene: TRBJ1-3; CDR3aa: CASRIRGQSSGNTIYF; CDR3nt: TGTGCCAGTAGGATCAGAGGACAGTCTTCTGGAAACACCATATATTTT
v_gene: TRBV7-2; abundance: NA; d_gene: TRBD2; j_gene: TRBJ2-1; CDR3aa: CASSLGVAGVGWRYNEKFF; CDR3nt: TGTGCCAGCAGCTTAGGTGTAGCGGGAGTAGGATGGCGATACAATGAGAAGTTCTTC
v_gene: TRBV5-1; abundance: few; d_gene: NA; j_gene: TRBJ1-2; CDR3aa: CASNPEQGGGYTF; CDR3nt: TGCGCCAGCAACCCAGAACAGGGAGGCGGCTACACCTTC
v_gene: TRBV6-1; abundance: many; d_gene: TRBD2; j_gene: TRBJ2-5; CDR3aa: CASKGLAEQETQYF; CDR3nt: TGTGCCAGCAAGGGACTAGCGGAACAAGAGACCCAGTACTTC
v_gene: TRBV4-1; abundance: few; d_gene: NA; j_gene: TRBJ1-2; CDR3aa: CASSQDPENYGYTF; CDR3nt: TGCGCCAGCAGCCAAGACCCAGAGAACTATGGCTACACCTTC
v_gene: TRBV28; abundance: NA; d_gene: TRBD1; j_gene: TRBJ2-7; CDR3aa: CASMSPLTGAHEQYF; CDR3nt: TGTGCCAGCATGTCCCCCTTGACAGGGGCCCACGAGCAGTACTTC
v_gene: TRBV19; abundance: NA; d_gene: NA; j_gene: TRBJ1-5; CDR3aa: CASSGRRNQPQHF; CDR3nt: TGTGCCAGTAGTGGCAGAAGGAATCAGCCCCAGCATTTT
v_gene: TRBV29-1; abundance: few; d_gene: NA; j_gene: TRBJ2-2; CDR3aa: CSVEWPQNTGELFF; CDR3nt: TGCAGCGTTGAATGGCCCCAGAACACCGGGGAGCTGTTTTTT
v_gene: TRBV19; abundance: many; d_gene: NA; j_gene: TRBJ1-1; CDR3aa: CASKVARRGTEAFF; CDR3nt: TGTGCCAGTAAAGTCGCCAGGAGGGGCACTGAAGCTTTCTTT
v_gene: TRBV7-9; abundance: many; d_gene: NA; j_gene: TRBJ1-6; CDR3aa: CASSPINSPLHF; CDR3nt: TGTGCCAGCAGCCCGATTAATTCACCCCTCCACTTT
v_gene: TRBV20-1; abundance: many; d_gene: NA; j_gene: TRBJ2-1; CDR3aa: CSARSGQAVYNEQFF; CDR3nt: TGCAGTGCTAGAAGTGGGCAGGCCGTCTACAATGAGCAGTTCTTC
v_gene: TRBV27; abundance: NA; d_gene: TRBD1; j_gene: TRBJ2-7; CDR3aa: CVSSLSGTGALSEQYF; CDR3nt: TGTGTTAGCAGTTTGTCCGGGACAGGGGCGTTAAGCGAGCAGTACTTC